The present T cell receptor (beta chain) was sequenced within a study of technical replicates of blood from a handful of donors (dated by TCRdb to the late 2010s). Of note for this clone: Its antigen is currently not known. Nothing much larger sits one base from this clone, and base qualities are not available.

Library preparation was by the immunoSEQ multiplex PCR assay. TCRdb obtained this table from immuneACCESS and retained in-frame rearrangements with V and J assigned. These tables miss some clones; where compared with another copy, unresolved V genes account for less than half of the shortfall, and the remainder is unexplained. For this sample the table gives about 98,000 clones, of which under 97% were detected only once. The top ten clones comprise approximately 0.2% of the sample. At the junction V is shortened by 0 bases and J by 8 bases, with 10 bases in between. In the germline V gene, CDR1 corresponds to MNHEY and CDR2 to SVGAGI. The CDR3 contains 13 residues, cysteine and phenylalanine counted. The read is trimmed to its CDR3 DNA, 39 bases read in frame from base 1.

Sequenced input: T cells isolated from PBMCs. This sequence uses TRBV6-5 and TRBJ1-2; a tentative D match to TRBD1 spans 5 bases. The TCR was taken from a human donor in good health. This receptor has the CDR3 CASSYSAGRGYTF. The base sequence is TGTGCCAGCAGTTACTCGGCAGGGCGAGGCTACACCTTC.